The next 25 T cell receptor beta chains were all read from a single sample in a study of monozygotic twins with inflammatory bowel disease. TCRdb reanalyzed the 5' RACE reads and collapses them to one entry per CDR3 protein, without DNA. The listing records a few hundred thousand distinct CDR3 sequences. What was sequenced was blood. The receptors originated from a human donor with ulcerative colitis or Crohn's disease, or a healthy co-twin of an affected twin (not recorded which).

The genes are TRBV20-1 and TRBJ1-1; the TCRdb D gene call, TRBD1, has no DNA to confirm it. The CDR3 spans 12 residues. From germline, CDR1 is DFQATT and CDR2 SNEGSKA (reference sequence). CDR3 sequence: CSGRDWGTEAFF.

The chain links TRBV11-2 to TRBJ1-1. CDR3 length: 15 amino acids. Germline-derived CDR1 and CDR2 are SGHAT and FQNNGV. CDR3 protein: CASSAQTGPLGSAFF.

The rearrangement uses TRBV10-3 and TRBJ2-7; without DNA, the TCRdb call of TRBD1 cannot be checked. The CDR3 is made up of 16 amino acids. Germline assignment: CDR1 ENHRY and CDR2 SYGVKD. CDR3 in amino acids: CAISEPPDRVSYEQYF.

The J gene is TRBJ2-7, the V gene TRBV20-1; TCRdb's D call, TRBD2, is unchecked because there is no DNA. CDR3 length: 16 residues. Germline CDR1 is DFQATT and CDR2 is SNEGSKA (reference sequence). CDR3 loop: CSAQEGLAGAPYEQYF.

The chain carries TRBV3-1 and TRBJ2-1. CDR3 length: 15 amino acids. CDR1 is LGHDT and CDR2 is YNNKEL in the germline V gene (reference sequence). The CDR3 loop is CASSQVALSYNEQFF.

The V call is TRBV5-1, the J call TRBJ2-2. In germline, CDR1 is SGHRS, CDR2 YFSETQ. CDR3 length: 15 residues. CDR3 amino acids: CASSLGLTNTGELFF.

The gene calls are TRBV5-1 and TRBJ2-1; TCRdb's D call, TRBD2, is unchecked because there is no DNA. Germline CDR1 reads SGHRS; CDR2 reads YFSETQ. There are 16 residues in the CDR3. CDR3 sequence reads: CASSLQGLSSYNEQFF.

The chain has TRBV3-1 and TRBJ2-3; TCRdb names TRBD1, which stays unverified in the absence of DNA. The CDR3 runs to 14 residues. Per germline, CDR1 LGHDT and CDR2 YNNKEL (reference sequence). The CDR3 is CASKGAGSTDTQYF.

The chain employs TRBV5-5 and TRBJ2-1; TCRdb names TRBD2, which stays unverified in the absence of DNA. CDR3 length: 15 residues. The germline V gene encodes CDR1 SGHKS and CDR2 YYEKEE (reference sequence). CDR3 region: CASSSAGYSYNEQFF.

This chain uses TRBV7-3 with TRBJ2-3; the TRBD2 assignment by TCRdb is unverifiable without DNA. The CDR3 contains 16 residues. Germline loops: CDR1 SGHTA, CDR2 FQGTGA. CDR3 region: CASSPGTSGVTDTQYF.

The chain joins TRBV7-9 to TRBJ2-6; TCRdb gives TRBD1 as the D gene, but with no DNA this cannot be confirmed. Germline V gene sequence: CDR1 SEHNR, CDR2 FQNEAQ (reference sequence). The CDR3 loop spans 17 amino acids. This chain's CDR3 is CASSLVSGPSGANVLTF. Variable domain in full (rest from reference TRBV7-9 and TRBJ2-6): DTGVSQNPRHKITKRGQNVTFRCDPISEHNRLYWYRQTLGQGPEFLTYFQNEAQLEKSRLLSDRFSAERPKGSFSTLEIQRTEQGDSAMYLCASSLVSGPSGANVLTFGAGSRLTVL.

The genes are TRBV7-3 and TRBJ1-2. The CDR3 has 14 amino acids. Germline assignment: CDR1 SGHTA and CDR2 FQGTGA. The CDR3 loop is CASSLTSGSDGYTF.

The chain is built from TRBV10-3 and TRBJ2-7; TCRdb's assignment of TRBD1 cannot be checked, as there is no DNA. There are 16 residues in the CDR3. Germline V CDR1 and CDR2: ENHRY, SYGVKD. The CDR3 spells CAISEPNRGQTYEQYF.

The V call is TRBV14, the J call TRBJ2-7. This CDR3 has 12 amino acids. Germline CDR1 reads SGHDN; CDR2 reads FVKESK. The chain's CDR3 is CASSQDHVEQYF.

The chain links TRBV9 to TRBJ2-4. Germline assignment: CDR1 SGDLS and CDR2 YYNGEE. CDR3 length equals 13 residues. CDR3 sequence reads: CASSVYVQTIQYF.

The CDR3 sequence is CASSSTGTATYEQYF. The rearrangement uses TRBV7-2 and TRBJ2-7; as DNA is missing, the TRBD1 call by TCRdb cannot be tested. The CDR3 extends over 15 amino acids. The germline CDR1 and CDR2 sequences are SGHTA and FQGNSA.

The V gene is TRBV20-1, the J gene TRBJ2-1; the D call of TRBD2 rests on TCRdb alone, since no DNA is present to check it. CDR1 is DFQATT and CDR2 is SNEGSKA in the germline V gene (reference sequence). CDR3 length: 20 amino acids. The CDR3 reads CSARILGLAGGPAAPNEQFF.

The genes are TRBV19 and TRBJ2-1; TCRdb reports TRBD2, a call that lacks DNA to check it against. This CDR3 is 15 amino acids long. CDR1 LNHDA and CDR2 SQIVND come from the germline V gene (reference sequence). The CDR3: CASSPLAGGLREQFF. The entire variable domain, with the rest obtained from reference TRBV19 and TRBJ2-1, is as follows: DGGITQSPKYLFRKEGQNVTLSCEQNLNHDAMYWYRQDPGQGLRLIYYSQIVNDFQKGDIAEGYSVSREKKESFPLTVTSAQKNPTAFYLCASSPLAGGLREQFFGPGTRLTVL.

CDR3 sequence reads: CASRSPGQRSYEQYF. The chain is built from TRBV6-1 and TRBJ2-7; the TRBD1 assignment by TCRdb is unverifiable without DNA. Per the germline V gene, CDR1 is MNHNS and CDR2 is SASEGT. The CDR3 length is 15 residues.

The rearrangement links TRBV6-5 to TRBJ2-7; TCRdb selects TRBD1, and the lack of DNA leaves this call unchecked. The germline gives CDR1 MNHEY, CDR2 SVGAGI. The CDR3 spans 19 residues. Here the CDR3 reads CASSYTTPGWETGRYEQYF.

This chain joins TRBV9 and TRBJ2-7; TCRdb lists TRBD1, though no DNA is available to test this call. CDR1 and CDR2 from the germline V gene are SGDLS and YYNGEE. CDR3 length: 16 residues. The CDR3 is CASSVGGGTGGYEQYF.

V usage is TRBV24-1 and J usage is TRBJ2-1. The germline gives CDR1 KGHDR, CDR2 SFDVKD. CDR3 length: 15 amino acids. The CDR3 region is CATSDPRGSYNEQFF.

V is TRBV6-1 and J is TRBJ2-3; TCRdb selects TRBD2, and the lack of DNA leaves this call unchecked. Germline V CDR1 and CDR2: MNHNS, SASEGT. CDR3 length: 16 amino acids. This chain's CDR3 is CASRRGLAGVADTQYF.

The chain joins TRBV13 to TRBJ2-7; TCRdb names TRBD2, which stays unverified in the absence of DNA. The CDR3 runs to 14 residues. The germline CDR1 and CDR2 sequences are PRHDT and FYEKMQ (reference sequence). CDR3 amino acids: CASSLWQRSYEQYF.

V and J are TRBV20-1 and TRBJ2-7; TCRdb proposes TRBD1, but this gene call is untestable without DNA. The CDR3 runs to 14 residues. Germline-derived CDR1 and CDR2 are DFQATT and SNEGSKA (reference sequence). This CDR3 is CSARSPGQGAEQYF.